Listed below are T cell receptor beta chains from one sample, sequenced in a study of T cell clonotyping in hematopoietic cell transplantation. Assay: immunoSEQ multiplex PCR; the TCRdb copy retains only in-frame clones and omits some. The sample has more than 12,000 clones, about 93% seen once. The sequenced sample was PBMCs, obtained 30 days after allogeneic stem cell transplant. The receptor source for this set is a male patient aged 60-70 years who had an allogeneic stem cell transplant from an unrelated donor, so the T cells may come from the graft donor. Some clones in this sample may be carry-over from other donors' samples. The CDR3 runs from the conserved cysteine through the conserved F or W. The size of a clone is reported for some rows only, either as once, few or many, or as a class for expanded clones.

clone size,V gene,J gene,CDR3 protein
.,TRBV12-5,TRBJ1-2,CASGLSDYGYTF
once,TRBV19,TRBJ1-2,CASSPGQGNYGYTF
.,TRBV6-1,TRBJ2-7,CASSEAGWSSSYEQYF
.,TRBV7-3,TRBJ1-3,CASSRYREVGNTIYF
.,TRBV11-2,TRBJ1-4,CASSLVGFNEKLFF
once,TRBV7-9,TRBJ2-1,CAISNNEQFF
.,TRBV19,TRBJ2-3,CASTLGDTQYF
.,TRBV6-5,TRBJ2-2,CASSYSWVSGELFF
once,TRBV29-1,TRBJ1-2,CSVEGFYGYTF
.,TRBV5-4,TRBJ2-5,CASSLAGSQETQYF
.,TRBV7-9,TRBJ1-1,CASSLLENTEAFF
.,TRBV29-1,TRBJ1-1,CSVSAVVMNTEAFF
.,TRBV10-1,TRBJ1-5,CATQETGYSNQPQHF
.,TRBV5-8,TRBJ2-4,CASSLEATLKVKNIQYF
.,TRBV7-2,TRBJ2-5,CASSSDRGRETQYF
.,TRBV20-1,TRBJ2-5,CSAGYQETQYF
.,TRBV20-1,TRBJ2-3,CSAEGTDTQYF
.,TRBV9,TRBJ1-1,CASSEPGRAAFF
.,TRBV19,TRBJ1-5,CASSIGNQPQHF
.,TRBV10-3,TRBJ1-1,CAISDRVEAEAFF
.,TRBV7-3,TRBJ2-3,CASSLTGSGGTDTQYF
.,TRBV7-2,TRBJ1-6,CASSLFSGTVNSPLHF
.,TRBV19,TRBJ2-3,CATSTEDQPTDTQYF
.,TRBV6-5,TRBJ1-1,CASSSPPGQMNTEAFF
.,TRBV19,TRBJ1-2,CASTEGAGRSEGYTF
.,TRBV10-3,TRBJ1-2,CAIKFTGNDYGYTF
.,TRBV19,TRBJ1-3,CASGQAVGNTIYF
.,TRBV5-1,TRBJ2-1,CASRWDRARNEQFF
.,TRBV19,TRBJ2-5,CASSMRGARDKETQYF
.,TRBV6-1,TRBJ1-4,CASSAQAGPNEKLFF
.,TRBV7-2,TRBJ2-4,CASSLVSGTGGENIQYF
.,TRBV2,TRBJ2-7,CASSIGTRGYEQYF
.,TRBV5-6,TRBJ2-2,CASSFGQGADTGELFF
.,TRBV2,TRBJ2-3,CASSEAGAYHGSDTQYF
.,TRBV29-1,TRBJ1-1,CSVEPQFNTEAFF
.,TRBV6-1,TRBJ1-1,CASSEGSWDTEAFF
.,TRBV6-5,TRBJ2-7,CARRNTGVYEQYF
.,TRBV6-5,TRBJ1-6,CASRYLRTGDSPLHF
once,TRBV7-2,TRBJ1-5,CASSLGWGNQPQHF
.,TRBV5-1,TRBJ2-5,CASSPGLAGGRETQYF
.,TRBV7-7,TRBJ2-3,CASSSGLAGRTDTQYF
.,TRBV4-1,TRBJ2-3,CASSQDGGGSTDTQYF
.,TRBV7-2,TRBJ2-5,CASSVDVGRTQYF
.,TRBV6-1,TRBJ1-1,CASSEAPRGRNTEAFF
once,TRBV11-2,TRBJ1-5,CASSSGGRGQPQHF
.,TRBV7-2,TRBJ1-2,CASSLTGDYGYTF
.,TRBV10-1,TRBJ2-7,CASSFSVGSYEQYF
.,TRBV5-4,TRBJ1-1,CASSLGENTEAFF